This T cell receptor beta chain was found in a study of sequential checkpoint blockade in melanoma. Sequencing used immunoSEQ multiplex PCR; TCRdb keeps in-frame clones, though not all of them. The sample carries over 9,000 clones, roughly four fifths recorded once. CDR1 is ENHRY, CDR2 SYGVKD, per germline. The CDR3 runs 15 residues. V lost 2 bases to trimming and J lost 2 bases; unmatched junction nucleotides: 3. This sample's treatment: randomized to nivolumab then ipilimumab (arm A) or the reverse (arm B). This TCR was recovered from a human donor with melanoma. Sequenced material: CD8+ T cells sorted from blood (inferred from file names), taken from a patient given nivolumab and ipilimumab in sequence. This chain joins TRBV10-3 and TRBJ1-3; 7 nucleotides agree with TRBD1. CDR3 nucleotide sequence: TGTGCCATCAGTGAGGACAGGGAGGCTGGAAACACCATATATTTT. Its translation is CAISEDREAGNTIYF.